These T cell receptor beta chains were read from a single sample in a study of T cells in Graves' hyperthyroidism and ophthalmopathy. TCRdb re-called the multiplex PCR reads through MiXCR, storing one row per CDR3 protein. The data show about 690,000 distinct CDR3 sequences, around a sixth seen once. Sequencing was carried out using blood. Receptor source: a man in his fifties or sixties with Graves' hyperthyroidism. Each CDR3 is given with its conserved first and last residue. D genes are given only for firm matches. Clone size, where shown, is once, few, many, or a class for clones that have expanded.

cdr3_nt: TGTGCCAGCACCCCCCTGGGCGGTGAGCAGTTCTTC
cdr3_aa: CASTPLGGEQFF
cdr3_length: 12
d_call: -
v_call: TRBV28
j_call: TRBJ2-1
clone_size: -

cdr3_nt: TGTGCCAGCAGCCAACCGAATGATCGAGATACGCAGTATTTT
cdr3_aa: CASSQPNDRDTQYF
cdr3_length: 14
d_call: -
v_call: TRBV3-1
j_call: TRBJ2-3
clone_size: many

cdr3_nt: TGTGCCAGCAGTTACTCCCGGGGCTCTGGAAACACCATATATTTT
cdr3_aa: CASSYSRGSGNTIYF
cdr3_length: 15
d_call: -
v_call: TRBV6-2/TRBV6-3
j_call: TRBJ1-3
clone_size: few

cdr3_nt: TGTGCCAGCAGTGACTTTAGCGGGAGGGCCTCAGATACGCAGTATTTT
cdr3_aa: CASSDFSGRASDTQYF
cdr3_length: 16
d_call: TRBD2
v_call: TRBV6-1
j_call: TRBJ2-3
clone_size: -

cdr3_nt: TGTGCCAGCAGGGTGCTAGCGGGATACTACGAGCAGTACTTC
cdr3_aa: CASRVLAGYYEQYF
cdr3_length: 14
d_call: TRBD2
v_call: TRBV27
j_call: TRBJ2-7
clone_size: many

cdr3_nt: TGTGCCAGCAGAAAGGTGGACGGGGCCAACGTCCTGACTTTC
cdr3_aa: CASRKVDGANVLTF
cdr3_length: 14
d_call: -
v_call: TRBV6-2/TRBV6-3
j_call: TRBJ2-6
clone_size: -

cdr3_nt: TGTGCCAGCAGCCTTCGAATGGACAGCTACACAGATACGCAGTATTTT
cdr3_aa: CASSLRMDSYTDTQYF
cdr3_length: 16
d_call: -
v_call: TRBV11-2
j_call: TRBJ2-3
clone_size: many

cdr3_nt: TGCAGTGCTAGTGACCGACCTGGAAACACCATATATTTT
cdr3_aa: CSASDRPGNTIYF
cdr3_length: 13
d_call: -
v_call: TRBV20-1
j_call: TRBJ1-3
clone_size: few

cdr3_nt: TGTGCCACCAGCAGAGTAGGCGGGGGGGAGCTGTTTTTT
cdr3_aa: CATSRVGGGELFF
cdr3_length: 13
d_call: -
v_call: TRBV15
j_call: TRBJ2-2
clone_size: -

cdr3_nt: TGTGCCAGCAGTTACTCGGACGGCTTGAGGTATGGCTACACCTTC
cdr3_aa: CASSYSDGLRYGYTF
cdr3_length: 15
d_call: -
v_call: TRBV6-5
j_call: TRBJ1-2
clone_size: few

cdr3_nt: TGTGCCAGCAGCTTAGAACTCACAGATACGCAGTATTTT
cdr3_aa: CASSLELTDTQYF
cdr3_length: 13
d_call: -
v_call: TRBV2
j_call: TRBJ2-3
clone_size: many

cdr3_nt: TGTGCCAGCATCCCCCGAACAAGACTCGACACTGAAGCTTTCTTT
cdr3_aa: CASIPRTRLDTEAFF
cdr3_length: 15
d_call: -
v_call: TRBV7-2
j_call: TRBJ1-1
clone_size: many

cdr3_nt: TGTGCCTGGAGTGTAGGAGGGCTTCAGCCCCAGCATTTT
cdr3_aa: CAWSVGGLQPQHF
cdr3_length: 13
d_call: -
v_call: TRBV30
j_call: TRBJ1-5
clone_size: few